The 17 T cell receptor beta chains listed next were all sequenced from one sample in a study of cytomegalovirus exposure and HLA in healthy donors. PCR amplification relied on 60 Vbeta primers (plus 13 Jbeta primers). The table came from immunoSEQ multiplex PCR; TCRdb's copy has only in-frame clones and leaves some out. The sample carries a few hundred thousand clones, about 80% recorded once. Sequencing used PBMCs. The origin of the receptors is a woman in her twenties or thirties in good health and CMV-seronegative.

Concerning this clone: Germline and junction disagree at one end, which may indicate a read error. The chain combines TRBV30 with TRBJ1-2; D unclear. The germline CDR1 and CDR2 sequences are GTSNPN and SVGIG (reference sequence). The CDR3 runs to 13 residues. The CDR3 reads CAWTIQHSYGYPF. In nucleotides, the CDR3 is TGTGCCTGGACCATACAGCATTCCTATGGCTACCCCTTC.

This sequence joins TRBV7-8 and TRBJ1-5; D is perhaps TRBD1 (6 bases). Germline CDR1 SGHVS, CDR2 FQNEAQ. The CDR3 is 15 residues long. The germline V and J ends were trimmed by 5 bases and 4 bases, with 15 bases remaining between them. The CDR3 sequence: CASSADRPINQPQHF. The CDR3 DNA reads TGTGCCAGCAGCGCGGACAGACCCATTAATCAGCCCCAGCATTTT. Using reference TRBV7-8 and TRBJ1-5 for the parts outside the CDR3, the full variable domain is GAGVSQSPRYKVAKRGQDVALRCDPISGHVSLFWYQQALGQGPEFLTYFQNEAQLDKSGLPSDRFFAERPEGSVSTLKIQRTQQEDSAVYLCASSADRPINQPQHFGDGTRLSIL.

This clone was counted between two and nine times. The chain employs TRBV27 and TRBJ2-1; 9 bases line up with TRBD2. Trimming removed 0 bases from V and 8 bases from J; junction bases left unmatched: 8. The CDR3 runs 16 residues. CDR1 and CDR2 from the germline V gene are MNHEY and SMNVEV (reference sequence). The CDR3 DNA sequence: TGTGCCAGCAGTTTATCTGGGCTAGCGGGGTGGTATGAGCAGTTCTTC. It translates to CASSLSGLAGWYEQFF.

The CDR3 is CASSVSGDRGSEAFF. CDR3 coding DNA: TGTGCCAGCAGCGTAAGTGGGGACAGGGGTTCTGAAGCTTTCTTT. The chain combines TRBV9 with TRBJ1-1; 10 bases map to TRBD1. The ends lost 1 base at V and 6 bases at J; junction bases unmatched: 6. The germline CDR1 and CDR2 sequences are SGDLS and YYNGEE. This CDR3 region has 15 residues.

The chain joins TRBV2 to TRBJ2-7, with 7 nucleotides matching TRBD2. CDR1 and CDR2 from the germline V gene are SNHLY and FYNNEI. The CDR3 spans 16 residues. V lost 7 bases to trimming and J lost 0 bases; unmatched junction nucleotides: 12. CDR3 in amino acids: CASKRAWGLTSYEQYF. The CDR3 DNA reads as TGTGCCAGCAAAAGAGCTTGGGGACTAACCTCCTACGAGCAGTACTTC.

This CDR3 reads CASSGGLAGWGSYEQYF. Here the CDR3 DNA reads TGTGCCAGCAGCGGGGGACTAGCGGGATGGGGATCCTACGAGCAGTACTTC. The chain is built from TRBV5-6 and TRBJ2-7; 13 nucleotides match TRBD2. The CDR3 is made up of 17 amino acids. Unmatched junction bases numbered 8, after V lost 4 bases and J lost 1 base. In germline, CDR1 is SGHDT, CDR2 YYEEEE.

The gene calls are TRBV27 and TRBJ1-5, with TRBD1 matching 11 bases. This CDR3 has 17 residues. The germline gives CDR1 MNHEY, CDR2 SMNVEV (reference sequence). V dropped 6 bases and J dropped 8; count of bases not matched to a gene: 15. CDR3 in amino acids: CASSLLALGQGEEPQHF. In nucleotides, the CDR3 is TGTGCCAGCAGCCTACTAGCATTGGGACAGGGGGAGGAGCCCCAGCATTTT.

V gene TRBV4-2 combines with J gene TRBJ1-2; tentative D call: TRBD1 (5 bases). V lost 1 base and J 5 bases, leaving 8 bases between the germline ends. Germline assignment: CDR1 LGHNA and CDR2 YNFKEQ. The CDR3 runs 13 residues. The CDR3 DNA reads TGTGCCAGCAGCCAAGTGGGGGGATATGGCTACACCTTC. This translates into CASSQVGGYGYTF.

This chain joins TRBV6-1 and TRBJ2-3; 9 bases match TRBD2. Trimming at V came to 2 bases and at J to 3 bases, leaving 3 bases not matched to a gene. The CDR3 spans 15 residues. The germline V gene encodes CDR1 MNHNS and CDR2 SASEGT. The CDR3 DNA is TGTGCCAGCAGTGAAAGCAGCGGGGGGACAGATACGCAGTATTTT. Translating it yields CASSESSGGTDTQYF.

V is TRBV30 and J is TRBJ2-1; a possible D gene is TRBD1 (5 bases). Germline V gene data show CDR1 as GTSNPN and CDR2 as SVGIG (reference sequence). V shed 2 bases and J shed 6 bases, with 17 bases lying between them. The CDR3 consists of 15 residues. CDR3: CAWSPLSRVSNEQFF. The DNA of the CDR3 is TGTGCCTGGAGTCCCCTCTCCAGGGTCTCCAATGAGCAGTTCTTC. Together with reference TRBV30 and TRBJ2-1, the CDR3 gives the full variable domain: SQTIHQWPATLVQPVGSPLSLECTVEGTSNPNLYWYRQAAGRGLQLLFYSVGIGQISSEVPQNLSASRPQDRQFILSSKKLLLSDSGFYLCAWSPLSRVSNEQFFGPGTRLTVL.

The J gene is TRBJ2-2, the V gene TRBV5-6; D is perhaps TRBD1 (7 bases). In germline, CDR1 is SGHDT, CDR2 YYEEEE. The CDR3 totals 18 residues. V dropped 0 bases and J dropped 5 bases, with 20 bases sitting between them. CDR3 sequence: CASSLEFLSEGATGELFF. The DNA for the CDR3 is TGTGCCAGCAGCTTGGAGTTTCTTTCGGAGGGGGCAACCGGGGAGCTGTTTTTT.

The chain uses TRBV27 and TRBJ1-1; D is unresolved. CDR3 length: 13 amino acids. Germline assignment: CDR1 MNHEY and CDR2 SMNVEV (reference sequence). Between the trimmed V and J ends, which lost 6 bases and 2 bases, there was a span of 10 bases. The CDR3 sequence is CASRWGANTEAFF. CDR3 nucleotide sequence: TGTGCCAGCAGGTGGGGAGCCAACACTGAAGCTTTCTTT.

The chain has TRBV15 and TRBJ2-7, with TRBD1 matching over 8 bases. The CDR3 length is 16 residues. The ends lost 3 bases at V and 5 bases at J; junction bases unmatched: 12. Germline V gene data show CDR1 as LNHNV and CDR2 as YYDKDF (reference sequence). The CDR3 nucleotides read TGTGCCACCAGCAGTTATAAAAAGACAGGGGAGCACGAGCAGTACTTC. Its protein product is CATSSYKKTGEHEQYF.

The rearrangement uses TRBV7-2 and TRBJ2-5; 9 positions agree with TRBD1. With V trimmed by 6 bases and J by 5 bases, 7 bases remained unmatched. Germline assignment: CDR1 SGHTA and CDR2 FQGNSA. This CDR3 is 14 amino acids long. The CDR3, as DNA: TGTGCCAGCAGACGTACAGGGGGCGGGGAGACCCAGTACTTC. This gives the protein CASRRTGGGETQYF.

The rearrangement uses TRBV19 and TRBJ2-7; D is unresolved. V lost 6 bases and J 4 bases, leaving 13 bases between the germline ends. The CDR3 spans 13 residues. Per germline, CDR1 LNHDA and CDR2 SQIVND (reference sequence). The CDR3 protein is CASSAAIPYEQYF. In nucleotides, the CDR3 is TGTGCCAGTAGCGCTGCGATTCCTTACGAGCAGTACTTC.

This rearrangement joins TRBV29-1 to TRBJ2-1; D is possibly TRBD1 (6 bases). There are 17 residues in the CDR3. Germline-derived CDR1 and CDR2 are SQVTM and ANQGSEA. Trimming removed 0 bases at V and 9 bases at J, with 24 bases between. CDR3 protein: CSVEDPRGTTLFTEQFF. Here the CDR3 DNA reads TGCAGCGTTGAAGACCCAAGGGGGACCACCTTATTCACTGAGCAGTTCTTC.

This chain connects TRBV18 to TRBJ2-7; 9 nucleotides align to TRBD2. Germline assignment: CDR1 KGHSH and CDR2 LQKENI. Trimming cost V 4 bases and J 3 bases; bases outside gene matches: 10. CDR3 length: 16 amino acids. Written as DNA, the CDR3 is TGTGCCAGCTCACAGCTAGCGGGACGTCCTAGCTACGAGCAGTACTTC. Amino acid sequence: CASSQLAGRPSYEQYF.